Shown below are 8 T cell receptor beta chains from a single sample sequenced in a study of immune cell composition in non-small cell lung cancer. The table came from immunoSEQ multiplex PCR; TCRdb's copy has only in-frame clones and leaves some out. The table includes some 2,700 clones, roughly 82% detected once. Sequenced: lung tumor tissue. These receptors were taken from a human donor with non-small cell lung cancer.

J is TRBJ1-5 and V is TRBV19; 7 bases map to TRBD1. Germline CDR1 and CDR2: LNHDA and SQIVND (reference sequence). V was pared by 8 bases and J by 2 bases, with 6 bases of the junction left unmatched. The CDR3 contains 14 residues. CDR3 protein: CASDSDRGNQPQHF. CDR3 nucleotides: TGTGCCAGTGACTCAGACAGGGGCAATCAGCCCCAGCATTTT.

This chain links TRBV5-6 with TRBJ1-1, with D perhaps TRBD1 (5 bases). Germline V gene data show CDR1 as SGHDT and CDR2 as YYEEEE. CDR3 length: 14 amino acids. Trimming cost V 4 bases and J 0 bases, with 10 bases left between them. This CDR3 reads CASSRGLMNTEAFF. CDR3 nucleotide sequence: TGTGCCAGCAGCAGGGGACTCATGAACACTGAAGCTTTCTTT.

This clone is hyperexpanded within its sample. The chain uses TRBV27 and TRBJ2-7; 8 positions match TRBD2. CDR1 and CDR2 (germline): MNHEY, SMNVEV (reference sequence). The J segment lost 0 bases and the V segment lost 5 bases, leaving 6 bases of the junction unmatched. The CDR3 totals 15 residues. The CDR3 region is CASSTRGGSSYEQYF. The CDR3 bases are TGTGCCAGCAGTACCCGGGGGGGTAGCTCCTACGAGCAGTACTTC.

This clone was detected only once. The chain links TRBV28 to TRBJ1-2, with a possible D match to TRBD1 (5 bases). Trimming pared 2 bases from V and 8 bases from J, leaving 21 bases between. The germline V gene has CDR1 MDHEN and CDR2 SYDVKM. The CDR3 length is 16 residues. The DNA of the CDR3 is TGTGCCAGCAGTTTACTAACCCCAGGGCCACGCGGAGGCTACACCTTC. Its translation is CASSLLTPGPRGGYTF.

This clone came up a few times. This chain connects TRBV7-6 to TRBJ2-7, with 7 bases identical to TRBD2. Trimming cost V 2 bases and J 6 bases; bases outside gene matches: 1. There are 12 residues in the CDR3. Germline assignment: CDR1 SGHVS and CDR2 FNYEAQ. This CDR3 is CASSLWGGEQYF. The DNA of the CDR3 is TGTGCCAGCAGCTTATGGGGGGGCGAGCAGTACTTC.

Here the CDR3 reads CASSLRSGSSYNEQFF. As DNA, the CDR3 is TGTGCCAGCAGCTTACGAAGCGGGAGCTCCTACAATGAGCAGTTCTTC. This chain joins TRBV7-9 and TRBJ2-1; 8 bases are a match to TRBD2. Germline CDR1 and CDR2: SEHNR and FQNEAQ (reference sequence). The CDR3 runs 16 residues. Germline trimming cut 2 bases from V and 0 bases from J; bases unmatched to any gene: 3.

V usage is TRBV2 and J usage is TRBJ2-1, with 7 bases that match TRBD2. Germline lookup yields CDR1 SNHLY and CDR2 FYNNEI. This CDR3 region has 18 residues. Trimming took 8 bases from V and 0 from J; bases not matched to a gene: 16. The CDR3: CASGGGTEVGSSYNEQFF. The CDR3, as DNA: TGTGCCAGCGGGGGAGGGACGGAAGTCGGGAGCTCCTACAATGAGCAGTTCTTC.

The chain has TRBV7-8 and TRBJ2-1; the D gene is possibly TRBD1 (5 bases). CDR1 and CDR2 (germline): SGHVS, FQNEAQ. Trimming removed 2 bases from V and 7 bases from J, with 21 bases in between. The length of the CDR3 is 17 residues. The CDR3 reads CASSLSVLLSGSNEQFF. As DNA, the CDR3 is TGTGCCAGCAGCTTATCGGTACTCTTGTCAGGGTCAAATGAGCAGTTCTTC.